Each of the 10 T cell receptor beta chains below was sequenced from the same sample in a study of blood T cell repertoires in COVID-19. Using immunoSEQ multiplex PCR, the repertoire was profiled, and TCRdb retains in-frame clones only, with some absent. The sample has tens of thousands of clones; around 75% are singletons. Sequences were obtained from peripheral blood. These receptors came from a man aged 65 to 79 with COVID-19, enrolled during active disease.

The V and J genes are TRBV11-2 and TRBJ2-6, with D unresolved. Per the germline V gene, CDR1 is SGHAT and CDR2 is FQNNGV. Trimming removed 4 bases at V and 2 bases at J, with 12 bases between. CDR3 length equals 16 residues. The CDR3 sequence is CASSSHGFTGANVLTF. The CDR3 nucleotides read TGTGCCAGCAGCTCCCACGGGTTTACTGGGGCCAACGTCCTGACTTTC.

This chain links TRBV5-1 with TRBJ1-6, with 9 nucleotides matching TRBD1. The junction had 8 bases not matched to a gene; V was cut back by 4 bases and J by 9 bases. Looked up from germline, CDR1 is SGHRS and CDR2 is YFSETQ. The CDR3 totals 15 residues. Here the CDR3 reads CASSGDGQGRSPLHF. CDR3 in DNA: TGCGCCAGCAGCGGAGACGGACAGGGGCGTTCACCCCTCCACTTT. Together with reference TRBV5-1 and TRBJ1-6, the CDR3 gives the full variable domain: KAGVTQTPRYLIKTRGQQVTLSCSPISGHRSVSWYQQTPGQGLQFLFEYFSETQRNKGNFPGRFSGRQFSNSRSEMNVSTLELGDSALYLCASSGDGQGRSPLHFGNGTRLTVT.

The CDR3 nucleotides read TGTGCCAGCAGCTTGGCCCTATCGGGAGGGTATGAGCAGTTCTTC. It specifies CASSLALSGGYEQFF. The rearrangement joins TRBV7-2 to TRBJ2-1; 8 nucleotides agree with TRBD2. The CDR3 length is 15 residues. In germline, CDR1 is SGHTA, CDR2 FQGNSA. V shed 3 bases, J shed 8 bases, and the junction held 9 bases outside the gene matches.

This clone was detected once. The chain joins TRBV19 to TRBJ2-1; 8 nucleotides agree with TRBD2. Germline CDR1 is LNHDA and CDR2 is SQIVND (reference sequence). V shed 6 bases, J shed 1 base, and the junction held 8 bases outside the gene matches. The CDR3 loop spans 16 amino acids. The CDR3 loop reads CASRQRESRSYNEQFF. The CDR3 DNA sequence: TGTGCCAGTAGGCAGCGGGAGTCACGGTCCTACAATGAGCAGTTCTTC.

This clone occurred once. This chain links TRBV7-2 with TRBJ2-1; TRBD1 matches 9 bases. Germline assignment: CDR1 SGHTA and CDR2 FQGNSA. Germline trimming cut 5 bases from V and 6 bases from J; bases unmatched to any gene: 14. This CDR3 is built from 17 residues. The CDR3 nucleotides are TGTGCCAGCAGCCCAAGAACCGGGACAGGGAAGGGCAATGAGCAGTTCTTC. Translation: CASSPRTGTGKGNEQFF.

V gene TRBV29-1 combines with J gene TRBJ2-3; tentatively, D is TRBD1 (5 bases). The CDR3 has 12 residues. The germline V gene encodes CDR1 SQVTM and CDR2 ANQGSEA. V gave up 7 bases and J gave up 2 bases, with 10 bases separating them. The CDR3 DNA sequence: TGCAGCGGTGAGACAGCCACAGATACGCAGTATTTT. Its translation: CSGETATDTQYF.

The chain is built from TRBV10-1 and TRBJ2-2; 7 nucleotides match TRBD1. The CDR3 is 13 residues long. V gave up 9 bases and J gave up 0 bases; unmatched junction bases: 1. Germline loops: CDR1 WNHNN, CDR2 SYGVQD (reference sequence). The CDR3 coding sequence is TGCGCCAGTGGACAGGCGAACACCGGGGAGCTGTTTTTT. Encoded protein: CASGQANTGELFF.

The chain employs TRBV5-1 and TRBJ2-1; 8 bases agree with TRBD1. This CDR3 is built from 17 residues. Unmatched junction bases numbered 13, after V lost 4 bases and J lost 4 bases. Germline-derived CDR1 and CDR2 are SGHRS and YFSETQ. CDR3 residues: CASSQTQTGDLYNEQFF. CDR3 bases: TGCGCCAGCAGCCAGACCCAGACAGGGGACCTTTACAATGAGCAGTTCTTC.

The CDR3 region is CASSEQGNQPQHF. CDR3 nucleotides: TGTGCCAGCAGTGAGCAGGGGAATCAGCCCCAGCATTTT. This chain links TRBV6-4 with TRBJ1-5; D perhaps matches TRBD1 (6 bases). CDR1 and CDR2 (germline): MRHNA, SNTAGT. Trimming pared 3 bases from V and 4 bases from J, leaving 7 bases between. This CDR3 contains 13 residues.

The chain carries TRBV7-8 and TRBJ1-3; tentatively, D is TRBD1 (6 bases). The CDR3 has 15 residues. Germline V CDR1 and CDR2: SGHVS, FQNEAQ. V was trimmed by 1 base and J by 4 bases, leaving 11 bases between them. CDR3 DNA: TGTGCCAGCAGCTTAGTCGGGGGGACAGGAAACACCATATATTTT. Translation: CASSLVGGTGNTIYF.